This entry describes one TCR delta chain. This specimen comes from a study of γδ T cells in repeated Plasmodium falciparum infection. Bulk repertoires came from Vgamma9/Vdelta2+ or Vdelta2-negative gammadelta T cells flow-sorted from PBMC. Germline V gene lookup returns CDR1 TVYSNPD and CDR2 GDNSRS (reference sequence). V was clipped by 0 bases and J by 0 bases; unmatched bases: 29. The CDR3 is made up of 22 amino acids. TCRdb re-called clones from the multiplex PCR reads via CATT. The sample records roughly 90,000 delta-chain clones, approximately 0.96% being singletons. V usage is TRDV3 and J usage is TRDJ4; 9 bases are a match to TRDD3. This sequence originates from a pool of human donors (malaria-infected and uninfected, not separated). The specimen sequenced was gamma-delta T cells from blood. Here the CDR3 reads CAFSPPLPPSGTGGHQARPLIF. For the CDR3, the DNA is TGTGCCTTTAGTCCCCCCCTACCTCCTTCAGGTACTGGGGGACACCAAGCCAGACCCCTGATCTTT.